These 5 T cell receptor beta chains originate from one sample sequenced in a study of T cell changes during pregnancy in multiple sclerosis. Clones were sequenced by immunoSEQ multiplex PCR, and TCRdb holds only the in-frame ones, with some missing. The data hold some 79,000 clones, with about 90% observed a single time. Sequenced here: CD4+ T cells from peripheral blood mononuclear cells, sampled in the second trimester of pregnancy. These receptor sequences come from a female donor with multiple sclerosis, enrolled in a pregnancy study.

This chain uses TRBV6-5 with TRBJ2-1, with TRBD2 as a possible D gene (6 bases). V lost 4 bases and J 7 bases, leaving 17 bases between the germline ends. Germline V gene lookup returns CDR1 MNHEY and CDR2 SVGAGI. This CDR3 contains 15 residues. CDR3 residues: CASSFSGTRRNEQFF. The CDR3 bases are TGTGCCAGCAGTTTCTCCGGGACTCGTCGGAATGAGCAGTTCTTC.

The V call is TRBV5-1, the J call TRBJ2-5, with 7 bases identical to TRBD1. The CDR3 is 16 amino acids. Germline loops: CDR1 SGHRS, CDR2 YFSETQ. V shed 1 base, J shed 0 bases, and the junction held 6 bases outside the gene matches. The chain's CDR3 is CASSLIGGGHQETQYF. DNA for the CDR3: TGCGCCAGCAGCTTGATAGGGGGCGGCCACCAAGAGACCCAGTACTTC.

The V gene is TRBV7-3, the J gene TRBJ2-1; D is possibly TRBD2 (6 bases). This CDR3 is built from 16 residues. CDR1 and CDR2 (germline): SGHTA, FQGTGA. Trimming stripped 5 bases from V and 1 base from J, with 15 bases between. CDR3 sequence: CASSPSAAGSYNEQFF. In DNA form, the CDR3 reads TGTGCCAGCAGCCCCTCGGCGGCGGGATCCTACAATGAGCAGTTCTTC.

The chain links TRBV7-2 to TRBJ2-5, with 10 bases aligning to TRBD1. The CDR3 totals 16 residues. Looked up from germline, CDR1 is SGHTA and CDR2 is FQGNSA. The trim removed 3 bases at V and 7 bases at J, leaving 11 bases unmatched. CDR3 in DNA: TGTGCCAGCAGCTTCTTACCCGGGACAGGGGTCGGGACCCAGTACTTC. This translates into CASSFLPGTGVGTQYF.

The genes are TRBV19 and TRBJ2-7; TRBD1 agrees at 9 bases. The CDR3 length is 14 residues. From germline, CDR1 is LNHDA and CDR2 SQIVND (reference sequence). The junction had 6 bases not matched to a gene; V was cut back by 5 bases and J by 4 bases. CDR3: CASSLRTGVYEQYF. In nucleotides, the CDR3 is TGTGCCAGTAGTTTGCGGACAGGGGTTTACGAGCAGTACTTC. The complete variable domain, with remaining parts taken from reference TRBV19 and TRBJ2-7, reads DGGITQSPKYLFRKEGQNVTLSCEQNLNHDAMYWYRQDPGQGLRLIYYSQIVNDFQKGDIAEGYSVSREKKESFPLTVTSAQKNPTAFYLCASSLRTGVYEQYFGPGTRLTVT.